This TCR beta chain originates from a study of a mutant IDH1 vaccine in newly diagnosed glioma (dated by TCRdb to about 2021). Notes on the research overall: Vaccination began 4-6 weeks after radiotherapy alone, or alongside temozolomide cycles in the chemotherapy-containing groups. Of the roughly 34 treated patients, about 62% were male and about 40% were female, and a mean age of 40.4 years was recorded. Before enrollment, most patients had been given radiochemotherapy with temozolomide as standard therapy, while the rest had received either radiotherapy alone or temozolomide alone. The week-35 safety follow-up took place at visit V12, and the week-47 end of study took place at visit V13. Six visits were used for peripheral blood collection: V03 (baseline), V05, V07, V10, V12 and V13. For exploratory analyses, around 23 treated patients had longitudinal TCRB deep sequencing done wherever samples were available.

For this clone: What antigen it recognizes has not been identified. No base quality information exists; no much larger clone differs at one position.

V and J are trimmed by 4 bases and 1 base, and the gene matches miss 3 bases of the junction. Reading from cysteine to phenylalanine, the CDR3 counts 14 amino acids. The kept DNA is CDR3 alone, 42 bases in frame from the first base. The germline V gene encodes CDR1 SGHKS and CDR2 YYEKEE (reference sequence). The time point label of this sample denotes: week 35, safety follow-up. Each vaccine dose was 300 ug of a 20-mer mutant IDH1 peptide in Montanide, given subcutaneously with topical imiquimod. Patients received eight vaccinations in weeks 1, 3, 5, 7, 11, 15, 19 and 23, corresponding to visits V03 through V10. Newly diagnosed WHO grade 3 or 4 IDH1-mutant astrocytomas showing loss of nuclear ATRX were present in the donors. The samples were drawn from NOA16, a multicentre, single-arm, open-label phase I trial in Germany that tested a mutant IDH1 peptide vaccine in humans for the first time. Genomic DNA for TCRB sequencing was extracted from EDTA blood using the DNeasy Blood and Tissue Kit.

The paper's findings and limits, for the study overall: According to the authors, sample limitations meant that analyses of patient blood samples could not be reproduced. No apparent relationship was observed between pseudoprogression and alterations in the top peripheral T cell clonotypes detected by TCRB sequencing. Selection of PBMC samples for TCRB deep sequencing was based on availability. Immune responses induced by the vaccine were seen in more than 85% of patients across multiple MHC alleles.

Libraries were prepared through the immunoSEQ multiplex PCR assay. Rearranged TCR beta chain sequences were amplified using the hsTCRB Kit according to the manufacturer's protocol. TCRB libraries were sequenced on an Illumina MiSeq. On the authors' methods: The proprietary platform of the kit vendor was used for demultiplexing, trimming and gene mapping. TCRdb holds this immuneACCESS table with in-frame rearrangements only. Some clones are missing; in checked studies, unresolved V genes explain under half, and the rest has no known cause. V and J calls and clone size are copied from that table; D and trimming were computed from the DNA. Here the sample has about 47,000 clones; 85% to 90% occur a single time. Clones ranked in the top ten supply 5.7% of the sample.

Rearrangement joined TRBV5-5 to TRBJ1-2, and TRBD1 aligns with 8 junction nucleotides. The clonotype comes from a woman in her thirties or forties with glioma. The sample in question was PBMCs, obtained from a glioma patient whose treatment included an IDH1 peptide vaccine. The CDR3 region reads CASSRTGYNYGYTF. The DNA reads as follows: TGTGCCAGCAGCAGGACAGGGTATAACTATGGCTACACCTTC.